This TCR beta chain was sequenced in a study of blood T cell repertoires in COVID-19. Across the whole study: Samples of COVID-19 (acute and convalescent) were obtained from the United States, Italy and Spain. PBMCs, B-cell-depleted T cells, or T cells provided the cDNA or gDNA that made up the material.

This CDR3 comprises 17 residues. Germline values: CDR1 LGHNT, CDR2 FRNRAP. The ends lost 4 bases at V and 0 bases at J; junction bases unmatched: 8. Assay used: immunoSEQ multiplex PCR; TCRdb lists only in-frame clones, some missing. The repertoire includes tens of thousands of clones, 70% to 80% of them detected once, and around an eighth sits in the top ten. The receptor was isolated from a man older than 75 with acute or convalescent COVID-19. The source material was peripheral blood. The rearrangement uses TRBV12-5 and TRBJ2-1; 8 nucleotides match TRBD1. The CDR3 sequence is CASGSGQGISSYNEQFF. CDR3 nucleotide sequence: TGTGCTAGTGGTTCTGGACAGGGTATTAGCTCCTACAATGAGCAGTTCTTC.